The clone carrying this TCR beta chain was observed many times. This entry belongs to a study of CD8 T cells in ankylosing spondylitis. Using its own MiXCR run on the 5' RACE reads, TCRdb lists one record per CDR3 protein. The repertoire consists of about 39,000 distinct CDR3 sequences, with over 3.5% occurring once and the leading ten covering roughly 4%. The length of the CDR3 is 18 residues. Germline assignment: CDR1 SGDLS and CDR2 YYNGEE. V dropped 0 bases and J dropped 4; count of bases not matched to a gene: 10. The sequenced material came from blood, either unsorted or a sorted T cell fraction (not recorded which). This receptor was identified in a female donor with ankylosing spondylitis or in good health (not recorded which). V usage is TRBV9 and J usage is TRBJ2-2, with 9 bases aligning to TRBD2. CDR3 nucleotide sequence: TGTGCCAGCAGCGTAGGGGGACTAGCTATGAGCGGCACCGGGGAGCTGTTTTTT. Protein: CASSVGGLAMSGTGELFF.